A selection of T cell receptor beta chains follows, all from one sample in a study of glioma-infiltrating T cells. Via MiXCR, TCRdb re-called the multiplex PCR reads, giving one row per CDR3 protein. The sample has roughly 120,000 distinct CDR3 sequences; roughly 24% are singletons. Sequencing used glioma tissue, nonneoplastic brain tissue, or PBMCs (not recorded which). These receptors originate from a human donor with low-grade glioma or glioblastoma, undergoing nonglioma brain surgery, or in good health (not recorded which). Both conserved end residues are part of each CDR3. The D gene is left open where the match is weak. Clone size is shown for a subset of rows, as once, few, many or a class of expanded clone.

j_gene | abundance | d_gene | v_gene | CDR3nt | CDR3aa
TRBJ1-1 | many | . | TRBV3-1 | TGTGCCAGCAGCCAAGACAGGGGGAACACTGAAGCTTTCTTT | CASSQDRGNTEAFF
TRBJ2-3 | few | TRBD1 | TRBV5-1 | TGCGCCAGCAGCTTAGCCAGGGGGCGCACAGATACGCAGTATTTT | CASSLARGRTDTQYF
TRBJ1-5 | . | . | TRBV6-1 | TGTGCTCGCAGTCGGGACGGCAATCAGCCCCAGCATTTT | CARSRDGNQPQHF
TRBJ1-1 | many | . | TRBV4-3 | TGCGCCAGCAGCCAAGGCTTTCGACACCGGATGCCGGGGGACCCTGAAGCTTTCTTT | CASSQGFRHRMPGDPEAFF
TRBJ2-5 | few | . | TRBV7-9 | TGTGCCAGCAGCTGGAGTAAAACCTTGATTGAGACCCAGTACTTC | CASSWSKTLIETQYF
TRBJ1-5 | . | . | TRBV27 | TGTGCCAGCAGTTTATGTGTGACATCGCTTTGGACCCAGCATTTT | CASSLCVTSLWTQHF
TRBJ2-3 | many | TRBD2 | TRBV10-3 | TGTGCCATCAGTGAAAGTGCGGGAGTAGATACGCAGTATTTT | CAISESAGVDTQYF
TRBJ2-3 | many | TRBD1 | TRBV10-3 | TGTGCCATCAGTGTCCCCTACGCAGCGCAGGGGGCTATAGATACGCAGTATTTT | CAISVPYAAQGAIDTQYF
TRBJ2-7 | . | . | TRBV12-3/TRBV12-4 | TGTGCCAGCAGTCCGAACTACGAGCAGCACTTC | CASSPNYEQHF
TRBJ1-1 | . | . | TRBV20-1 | TGCAGCGCAGCTATCTTCCTGGAGACTGAAGCCTTCTTT | CSAAIFLETEAFF
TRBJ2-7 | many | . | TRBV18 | TGTGCCAGCTCACCTGGACCGGGGTACGAGCAGTACTTC | CASSPGPGYEQYF
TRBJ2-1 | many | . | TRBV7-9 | TGTGCCAGCAGCGAGGACAGCTCCTACAATGAGCAGTTCTTC | CASSEDSSYNEQFF
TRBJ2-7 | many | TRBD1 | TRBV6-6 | TGTGCCAGCAGTTACTCGCTGACAGGGGGCCCCTACGAGCAGTACTTC | CASSYSLTGGPYEQYF
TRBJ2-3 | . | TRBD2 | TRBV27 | TGTGCCAGCAGTCCCGCAGCGGGAGGCACAGATACGCAGTATTTT | CASSPAAGGTDTQYF
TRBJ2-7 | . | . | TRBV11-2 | TGTGCCAGCAGCTCCGCCTACGAGAAGTACTTC | CASSSAYEKYF
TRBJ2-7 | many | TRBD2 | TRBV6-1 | TGTGCCAGCAATTCAGCGGGAGGTGGCTACGAGCAGTACTTC | CASNSAGGGYEQYF
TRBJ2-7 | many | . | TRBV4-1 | TGCGCCAGCAGCCAAGATTCGGCGCCCCAAAGCTCCTACGAGCAGTACTTC | CASSQDSAPQSSYEQYF
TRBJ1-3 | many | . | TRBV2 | TGTGCCACGGGGAATGCTGGAAACACCATATATTTT | CATGNAGNTIYF
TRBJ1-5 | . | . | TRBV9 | TGTGCCAGCAGCGATACCGACAGAAATCAGCCCCAGCATTTT | CASSDTDRNQPQHF
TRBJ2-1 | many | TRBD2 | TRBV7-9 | TGTGCCAGCAGCTTAGGGACTAGCGATGAGCAGTTCTTC | CASSLGTSDEQFF
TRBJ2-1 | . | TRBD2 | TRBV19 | TGTGCCAGTAGCCTACTAGCGGGGAGTGCCTACGAGCAGCTCTTC | CASSLLAGSAYEQLF
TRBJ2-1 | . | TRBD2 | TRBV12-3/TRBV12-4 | TGTGCCAGCAGCTATAGCGGGAGGATGGATGAGCAGTTCTTC | CASSYSGRMDEQFF
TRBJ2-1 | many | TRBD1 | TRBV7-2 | TGTGCCAGCAGCTTGTCGGGACAGGGCTACAATGAGCAGTTCTTC | CASSLSGQGYNEQFF
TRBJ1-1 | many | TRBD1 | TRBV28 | TGTGCCAGCAGTTCCGTCGCAGGGGGCTTCTACACTGAAGCTTTCTTT | CASSSVAGGFYTEAFF
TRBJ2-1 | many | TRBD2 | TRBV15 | TGTGCCACCAGCAGAGGCCGAGCGGGAGTGAGTGAGCAGTTCTTC | CATSRGRAGVSEQFF
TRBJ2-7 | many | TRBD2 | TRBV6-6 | TGTGCCAGCAGTTACTCTACGGGAGGGTCGGGCGAGCAGTACTTC | CASSYSTGGSGEQYF
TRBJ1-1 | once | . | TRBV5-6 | TGTGCCAGCAGCTTGCGGGGATGGGGCAGGCGCACTGAAGCTTTCTTT | CASSLRGWGRRTEAFF